This TCR beta chain was identified during a study of radiation and T cells in renal cell carcinoma. Using immunoSEQ multiplex PCR, the repertoire was profiled, and TCRdb retains in-frame clones only, with some absent. Found here are about 130,000 clones, about 88% of them singletons; the top ten hold approximately 12%. This clone was picked up one time. The time point: baseline pretreatment blood. Treatment: 15 Gy SBRT to primary tumor, nephrectomy 4 weeks later. Germline V gene data show CDR1 as LNHDA and CDR2 as SQIVND (reference sequence). This CDR3 has 14 residues. The trim removed 7 bases at V and 5 bases at J, leaving 8 bases unmatched.

Sequencing used blood, obtained from a patient whose treatment included radiotherapy and nephrectomy. The chain recombines TRBV19 with TRBJ2-1, with 7 bases lining up with TRBD2. The TCR was taken from a woman between 50 and 59 years old with renal cell carcinoma. The chain's CDR3 is CASTTLGGNNEQFF. CDR3 sequence (DNA): TGTGCCAGTACCACGCTGGGAGGGAACAATGAGCAGTTCTTC.